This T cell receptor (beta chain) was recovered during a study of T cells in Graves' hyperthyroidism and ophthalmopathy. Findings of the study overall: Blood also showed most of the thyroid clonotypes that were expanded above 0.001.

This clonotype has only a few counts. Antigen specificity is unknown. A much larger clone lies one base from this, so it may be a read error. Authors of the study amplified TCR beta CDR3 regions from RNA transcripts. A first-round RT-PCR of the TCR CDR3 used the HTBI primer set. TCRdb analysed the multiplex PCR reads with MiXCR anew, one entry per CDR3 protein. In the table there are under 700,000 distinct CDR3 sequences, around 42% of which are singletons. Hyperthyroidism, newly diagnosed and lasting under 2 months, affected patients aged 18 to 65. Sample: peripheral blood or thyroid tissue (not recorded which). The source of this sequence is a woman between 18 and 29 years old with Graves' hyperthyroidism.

The chain's CDR3 is CATSRDTGVAYEQYF. In DNA, the CDR3 is TGTGCCACCAGCAGAGATACGGGGGTAGCCTACGAGCAGTACTTC. This chain connects TRBV15 to TRBJ2-7, with D perhaps matching TRBD2 (6 bases). The CDR3 sequence is 15 residues long. Between the trimmed V and J ends, which lost 0 bases and 2 bases, there was a span of 11 bases. The V gene's germline CDR1 is LNHNV and CDR2 YYDKDF (reference sequence).